These 31 T cell receptor beta chains share one sample of origin, sequenced in a study of blood T cells in healthy people across ages. With a J-beta primer mix and a sample-barcoded 5' primer, a second PCR ran 7 to 11 cycles. TCRdb itself ran the 5' RACE reads through MiXCR, one entry per CDR3 protein. In the table there are around 1,500,000 distinct CDR3 sequences, 42% of which are singletons. Sequencing input: blood. These receptors all stem from a woman aged 18 to 35 in good health.

V is TRBV30 and J is TRBJ2-5; possible D gene TRBD2, 5 bases. This CDR3 has 15 residues. Germline CDR1 GTSNPN, CDR2 SVGIG (reference sequence). The V end was cut by 2 bases, the J end by 5 bases, with 18 bases between. In DNA, the CDR3 is TGTGCCTGGAGTTCGCCTCGGGGATTCGGGGAGACCCAGTACTTC. Amino acid sequence: CAWSSPRGFGETQYF.

This clonotype was counted a few times. The chain joins TRBV12-3 or TRBV12-4 to TRBJ2-1; 11 positions match TRBD2. CDR3 length: 14 residues. Trimming cost V 4 bases and J 10 bases; bases outside gene matches: 6. DNA of the CDR3: TGTGCCAGCAGTTCTCGACTAGCGGGATTCGAGCAGTTCTTC. It translates to CASSSRLAGFEQFF.

This clonotype was counted at least ten times. A junction end diverges from the germline sequence, so it may reflect a read error. The V gene is TRBV5-1, the J gene TRBJ2-1; 14 nucleotides line up with TRBD2. The germline V gene encodes CDR1 SGHRS and CDR2 YFSETQ. CDR3 length: 16 residues. CDR3 amino acids: CASSLGLAGGYNEQFF. As DNA, the CDR3 is TGTGCCAGCAGCTTAGGACTAGCGGGGGGCTACAATGAGCAGTTCTTC.

CDR3 nucleotide sequence: TGTGCCAGCAGCCCGGACAGGGTTAAGCCCCAGCATTTT. This encodes CASSPDRVKPQHF. V usage is TRBV12-3 or TRBV12-4 and J usage is TRBJ1-5; 8 bases are a match to TRBD1. CDR3 length: 13 residues. The J segment lost 8 bases and the V segment lost 6 bases, leaving 6 bases of the junction unmatched.

This clonotype was found once. The gene calls are TRBV7-3 and TRBJ2-1; no clear D gene. Germline loops: CDR1 SGHTA, CDR2 FQGTGA. This CDR3 has 12 amino acids. Trimming left V 6 bases short and J 9 bases short, with 12 bases between. Written as DNA, the CDR3 is TGTGCCAGCAGTCCCAACCTTAGTGAGCAGTTCTTC. It specifies CASSPNLSEQFF.

This clonotype was observed once. The junction departs from the called germline gene at one end, perhaps through a read error. The chain couples TRBV3-1 to TRBJ1-6; no clear D gene. This CDR3 is 13 amino acids long. CDR1 is LGHDT and CDR2 is YNNKEL in the germline V gene (reference sequence). The CDR3 DNA reads as TGTGTCAGCAGCCAAGAAGGGATCCAGCTCCTCCACTTT. Translation: CVSSQEGIQLLHF. Drawing the rest from reference TRBV3-1 and TRBJ1-6, the complete variable domain is DTAVSQTPKYLVTQMGNDKSIKCEQNLGHDTMYWYKQDSKKFLKIMFSYNNKELIINETVPNRFSPKSPDKAHLNLHINSLELGDSAVYFCVSSQEGIQLLHFGNGTRLTVT.

Here the CDR3 reads CSARGSPGQGAGETQYF. For the CDR3, the DNA is TGCAGTGCTAGGGGTTCCCCGGGACAGGGGGCGGGAGAGACCCAGTACTTC. V usage is TRBV20-1 and J usage is TRBJ2-5; 12 positions match TRBD1. The CDR3 consists of 17 residues. J gave up 4 bases and V 3 bases, and 12 bases lay outside the gene matches. CDR1 and CDR2 (germline): DFQATT, SNEGSKA (reference sequence).

This clonotype has only a few counts. J is TRBJ2-3 and V is TRBV4-1, with D possibly matching TRBD2 (5 bases). The CDR3 contains 17 residues. Germline V CDR1 and CDR2: MGHRA, YSYEKL. Trimming shortened V by 0 bases and J by 2 bases, and 15 bases separated the two germline ends. The DNA of the CDR3 is TGCGCCAGCAGCCAAGAGGCTTCGGGGAGACCCACAGATACGCAGTATTTT. Its translation is CASSQEASGRPTDTQYF.

V gene TRBV9 combines with J gene TRBJ2-5; tentatively, D is TRBD1 (6 bases). The length of the CDR3 is 15 residues. With 4 bases removed from V and 3 bases from J, the gap between germline ends came to 16 bases. Germline CDR1 SGDLS, CDR2 YYNGEE. CDR3 loop: CASSPYNREKETQYF. DNA of the CDR3: TGTGCCAGCAGCCCCTACAACAGGGAAAAAGAGACCCAGTACTTC. Supplemented by reference TRBV9 and TRBJ2-5, the full variable domain reads DSGVTQTPKHLITATGQRVTLRCSPRSGDLSVYWYQQSLDQGLQFLIQYYNGEERAKGNILERFSAQQFPDLHSELNLSSLELGDSALYFCASSPYNREKETQYFGPGTRLLVL.

This clonotype was detected only a few times. V is TRBV7-9 and J is TRBJ2-3, with TRBD1 matching over 8 bases. CDR1 is SEHNR, CDR2 FQNEAQ, per germline (reference sequence). The junction had 6 bases not matched to a gene; V was cut back by 8 bases and J by 5 bases. This CDR3 has 13 residues. CDR3 DNA sequence: TGTGCCAGCGGCGGACAGGGAATAGATACGCAGTATTTT. It encodes CASGGQGIDTQYF.

This clonotype has more than one count but fewer than ten. This chain links TRBV7-2 with TRBJ2-5; TRBD2 matches 11 bases. This CDR3 is 18 amino acids long. CDR1 and CDR2 from the germline V gene are SGHTA and FQGNSA. Unmatched junction bases numbered 13, after V lost 6 bases and J lost 1 base. CDR3: CASSERSVAGGLQETQYF. The DNA of the CDR3 is TGTGCCAGCAGTGAACGGTCGGTAGCGGGGGGGCTCCAAGAGACCCAGTACTTC. Supplemented by reference TRBV7-2 and TRBJ2-5, the full variable domain reads GAGVSQSPSNKVTEKGKDVELRCDPISGHTALYWYRQSLGQGLEFLIYFQGNSAPDKSGLPSDRFSAERTGGSVSTLTIQRTQQEDSAVYLCASSERSVAGGLQETQYFGPGTRLLVL.

The rearrangement links TRBV5-5 to TRBJ2-3, with D perhaps assigned TRBD1 or TRBD2 (5 bases each). Germline V CDR1 and CDR2: SGHKS, YYEKEE (reference sequence). The CDR3 spans 17 residues. The V and J ends lost 1 base and 2 bases respectively, with 17 bases between them. CDR3 coding DNA: TGTGCCAGCAGCTTGTTCGGGGCAGACCCTAACACAGATACGCAGTATTTT. Translating gives CASSLFGADPNTDTQYF.

The chain carries TRBV6-5 and TRBJ2-2; D is possibly TRBD1 (5 bases). CDR3 length: 12 residues. The ends were cut back, 0 bases at V and 10 bases at J, with 6 bases in the middle. Germline CDR1 reads MNHEY; CDR2 reads SVGAGI. The CDR3 DNA sequence: TGTGCCAGCAGTTACTCCAGGGAGGAGCTGTTTTTT. Encoded protein: CASSYSREELFF.

This clonotype turned up a few times. The rearrangement links TRBV10-2 to TRBJ2-7; 8 bases match TRBD2. Trimming cost V 4 bases and J 0 bases; bases outside gene matches: 5. The CDR3 has 15 amino acids. The V gene's germline CDR1 is WSHSY and CDR2 SAAADI. The CDR3 reads CASSGRAGDSYEQYF. CDR3 DNA sequence: TGCGCCAGCAGTGGACGAGCGGGAGACTCCTACGAGCAGTACTTC.

This clonotype was detected a few times. This sequence joins TRBV12-5 and TRBJ1-2, with TRBD1 as a possible D gene (5 bases). V lost 3 bases and J 2 bases, leaving 19 bases between the germline ends. CDR3 length equals 17 residues. Germline CDR1 LGHNT, CDR2 FRNRAP. The CDR3 protein is CASGFSGGQDPNYGYTF. As DNA, the CDR3 is TGTGCTAGTGGTTTCTCAGGCGGACAAGATCCAAACTATGGCTACACCTTC. The full variable domain, completed using reference TRBV12-5 and TRBJ1-2, is DARVTQTPRHKVTEMGQEVTMRCQPILGHNTVFWYRQTMMQGLELLAYFRNRAPLDDSGMPKDRFSAEMPDATLATLKIQPSEPRDSAVYFCASGFSGGQDPNYGYTFGSGTRLTVV.

The chain employs TRBV5-5 and TRBJ2-5; maybe TRBD1 (6 bases). CDR1 and CDR2 from the germline V gene are SGHKS and YYEKEE (reference sequence). CDR3 length equals 12 residues. Between the trimmed V and J ends, which lost 7 bases and 5 bases, there was a span of 12 bases. DNA of the CDR3: TGTGCCAGCGCCTATGGGGGCGAGACCCAGTACTTC. This codes for CASAYGGETQYF. Together with reference TRBV5-5 and TRBJ2-5, the CDR3 gives the full variable domain: DAGVTQSPTHLIKTRGQQVTLRCSPISGHKSVSWYQQVLGQGPQFIFQYYEKEERGRGNFPDRFSARQFPNYSSELNVNALLLGDSALYLCASAYGGETQYFGPGTRLLVL.

The rearrangement joins TRBV20-1 to TRBJ1-3, with D hard to call. CDR1 and CDR2 (germline): DFQATT, SNEGSKA (reference sequence). The germline V and J ends were trimmed by 2 bases and 0 bases, with 8 bases remaining between them. The CDR3 is made up of 14 amino acids. CDR3 amino acids: CSARNRGSGNTIYF. The CDR3 DNA sequence: TGCAGTGCTAGAAACCGGGGCTCTGGAAACACCATATATTTT.

The chain uses TRBV12-3 or TRBV12-4 and TRBJ2-7; D is possibly TRBD1 or TRBD2 (5 bases each). V gave up 0 bases and J gave up 6 bases, with 12 bases separating them. There are 14 residues in the CDR3. CDR3 in amino acids: CASSLAAGTGEQYF. CDR3 in DNA: TGTGCCAGCAGTTTAGCGGCAGGGACGGGCGAGCAGTACTTC.

This chain connects TRBV3-1 to TRBJ2-7, with no clear D. The germline V and J ends were trimmed by 1 base and 2 bases, with 18 bases remaining between them. The CDR3 runs to 17 residues. The germline V gene encodes CDR1 LGHDT and CDR2 YNNKEL (reference sequence). This chain's CDR3 is CASSQVGSRVNPYEQYF. The CDR3 region has the DNA TGTGCCAGCAGCCAAGTGGGCTCACGAGTGAATCCCTACGAGCAGTACTTC.

V usage is TRBV4-1 and J usage is TRBJ1-2; D is perhaps TRBD1 (5 bases). The germline V and J ends were trimmed by 0 bases and 5 bases, with 22 bases remaining between them. CDR3 length: 18 residues. Germline lookup yields CDR1 MGHRA and CDR2 YSYEKL. CDR3 region: CASSQEVTDRIKRYGYTF. For the CDR3, the DNA is TGCGCCAGCAGCCAAGAGGTTACCGACAGAATCAAAAGATATGGCTACACCTTC.

This clonotype was picked up a small number of times. V is TRBV9 and J is TRBJ2-7; D is possibly TRBD1 or TRBD2 (5 bases each). V gave up 0 bases and J gave up 7 bases, with 17 bases separating them. The CDR3 contains 15 residues. Germline CDR1 and CDR2: SGDLS and YYNGEE. The CDR3 sequence: CASSVDGTGLGEQYF. The DNA of the CDR3 is TGTGCCAGCAGCGTAGATGGGACCGGCTTGGGGGAGCAGTACTTC.

Here the CDR3 DNA reads TGTGCCAGCAGTCTCGCGCCGGGACAGGACTACTATGGCTACACCTTC. This sequence encodes CASSLAPGQDYYGYTF. The chain combines TRBV12-3 or TRBV12-4 with TRBJ1-2, with 8 bases that match TRBD1. Trimming removed 5 bases from V and 3 bases from J; junction bases left unmatched: 11. The CDR3 sequence is 16 residues long.

In DNA, the CDR3 is TGCAGTGCTAGGACAGGGGGCACGGATTCACCCCTCCACTTT. This translates into CSARTGGTDSPLHF. V usage is TRBV20-1 and J usage is TRBJ1-6; 10 bases fit TRBD1. The CDR3 consists of 14 residues. Germline CDR1 reads DFQATT; CDR2 reads SNEGSKA (reference sequence). Trimming removed 3 bases from V and 8 bases from J; junction bases left unmatched: 4.

The chain recombines TRBV18 with TRBJ2-3; D possibly corresponds to TRBD2 (5 bases). The CDR3 is made up of 15 amino acids. Trimming took 2 bases from V and 1 from J, leaving 10 bases between them. Germline CDR1 and CDR2: KGHSH and LQKENI. The CDR3 DNA sequence: TGTGCCAGCTCACCATCCGCCGGGGGCACAGATACGCAGTATTTT. This sequence encodes CASSPSAGGTDTQYF.

The chain has TRBV12-3 or TRBV12-4 and TRBJ1-2; no clear D gene. The germline V and J ends were trimmed by 2 bases and 8 bases, with 9 bases remaining between them. The CDR3 consists of 12 residues. CDR3 amino acids: CASSLFRAGYTF. CDR3 DNA: TGTGCCAGCAGTTTATTCCGAGCCGGCTACACCTTC.

A few counts support this clonotype. CDR3 bases: TGTGCCAGCAGCCAAGAGCCCGCCCGGAGATTTTCTGGGGCCAACGTCCTGACTTTC. Translated, it gives CASSQEPARRFSGANVLTF. The chain joins TRBV4-2 to TRBJ2-6; D remains unclear. Trimming left V 0 bases short and J 1 base short, with 16 bases between. The CDR3 spans 19 residues. CDR1 LGHNA and CDR2 YNFKEQ come from the germline V gene.

This chain connects TRBV5-1 to TRBJ1-6, with TRBD1 as a possible D gene (5 bases). Trimming left V 0 bases short and J 6 bases short, with 13 bases between. Germline V gives CDR1 SGHRS, CDR2 YFSETQ. This CDR3 contains 16 residues. The chain's CDR3 is CASSLGGVGANSPLHF. The CDR3 region has the DNA TGCGCCAGCAGCTTGGGGGGAGTTGGGGCTAATTCACCCCTCCACTTT.

In its sample, this clonotype was seen once. The chain employs TRBV10-3 and TRBJ2-1; the D is unclear. V was cut by 8 bases and J by 8 bases, with 19 bases left in between. The V gene's germline CDR1 is ENHRY and CDR2 SYGVKD. This CDR3 contains 14 residues. This chain's CDR3 is CAICPVGRVDEQFF. CDR3 sequence (DNA): TGTGCCATCTGTCCCGTGGGTCGGGTGGATGAGCAGTTCTTC.

Written as DNA, the CDR3 is TGTGCCAGCGAGACGGGGACGGTAAATCAGCCCCAGCATTTT. This sequence encodes CASETGTVNQPQHF. V and J are TRBV28 and TRBJ1-5; tentative D call: TRBD1 (5 bases). This CDR3 spans 14 amino acids. The V end lost 8 bases, the J end lost 4 bases, and 15 bases lay between the germline ends. CDR1 is MDHEN and CDR2 is SYDVKM in the germline V gene.

This clonotype was counted many times. This chain joins TRBV2 and TRBJ2-5; tentatively, D is TRBD1 (6 bases). Germline CDR1 and CDR2: SNHLY and FYNNEI. The CDR3 has 15 residues. V was shortened by 9 bases and J by 5 bases, with 22 bases between the two germline ends. CDR3 protein: CASIAGTIRTETQYF. The CDR3, as DNA: TGTGCCAGTATTGCCGGGACAATTCGCACCGAGACCCAGTACTTC.

V gene TRBV28 combines with J gene TRBJ1-6; D is unclear. The CDR3 consists of 12 residues. V lost 7 bases to trimming and J lost 9 bases, with 10 bases between them. CDR1 and CDR2 from the germline V gene are MDHEN and SYDVKM. The CDR3, as DNA: TGTGCCAGCATGCATACCCCTTCACCCCTCCACTTT. As protein: CASMHTPSPLHF.